The subject of this entry is one T cell receptor (beta chain). The antigen is undetermined. This CDR3 has 12 amino acids. V was cut by 3 bases and J by 2 bases, with 5 bases left in between. Germline-derived CDR1 and CDR2 are SEHNR and FQNEAQ (reference sequence). The data stem from a study of shared clonotypes between healthy human individuals. Study information: Ranging from 18 to 49 in age, donors were two women and a few men. Three CD4 naive, three CD4 memory, two CD8 naive and one CD8 memory plate were used per donor.

A 200 ng quantity of DNA, approximately 29,000 T cell genomes, went into the sorted-subset replicate PCRs. Profiling relied on immunoSEQ multiplex PCR, and the TCRdb table lists in-frame clones only, not all of them. The sample includes about 590,000 clones, less than 97% of them seen just once. Naive CD8 isolation took CD45RO-negative cells positively selected for CCR7 and excluded terminally differentiated effector memory CD45RA+ cells. Study outcomes and limitations: An anticipated effect of sequencing depth on clonotype sharing among donors was recognized.

Sequencing was done on a sample of naive CD8+ T cells sorted from blood. The TCR was taken from a woman aged 30 to 39 in good health. The rearrangement uses TRBV7-9 and TRBJ2-7; unclear D gene. The chain's CDR3 is CASSFTTYEQYF. The CDR3 region has the DNA TGTGCCAGCAGCTTCACTACCTACGAGCAGTACTTC.